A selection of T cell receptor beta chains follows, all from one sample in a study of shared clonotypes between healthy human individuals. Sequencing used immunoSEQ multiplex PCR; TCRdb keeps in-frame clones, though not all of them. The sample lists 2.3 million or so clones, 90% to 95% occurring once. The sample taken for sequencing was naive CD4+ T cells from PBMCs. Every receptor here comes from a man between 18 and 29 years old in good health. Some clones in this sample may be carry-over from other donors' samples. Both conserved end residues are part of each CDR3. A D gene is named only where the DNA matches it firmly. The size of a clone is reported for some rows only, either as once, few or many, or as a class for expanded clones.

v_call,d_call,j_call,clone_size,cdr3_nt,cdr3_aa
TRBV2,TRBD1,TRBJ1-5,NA,TGTGCCAGCAGTACGGGACAGGGGAGACAGCCCCAGCATTTT,CASSTGQGRQPQHF
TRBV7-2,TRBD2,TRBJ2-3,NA,TGTGCCAGCAGCCTATATAGCGGGAGGGTCACAGATACGCAGTATTTT,CASSLYSGRVTDTQYF
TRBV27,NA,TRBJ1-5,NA,TGTGCCAGCAGTCCAATTCAGACGGGCGGTCATCATTCGCCCCAGCATTTT,CASSPIQTGGHHSPQHF
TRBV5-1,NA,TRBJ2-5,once,TGCGCCAGCAGCTTGCAGGGACGGGGAGAGACCCAGTACTTC,CASSLQGRGETQYF
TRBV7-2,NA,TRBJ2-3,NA,NA,CASSFGPGPSTDTQYF
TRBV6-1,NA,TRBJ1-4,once,TGTGCCAGCAGTGTAGGACGCGCTAATGAAAAACTGTTTTTT,CASSVGRANEKLFF
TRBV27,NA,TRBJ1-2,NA,TGTGCCAGCAGTTTAACCGGCAGGTCCTATGGCTACACCTTC,CASSLTGRSYGYTF
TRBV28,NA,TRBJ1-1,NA,TGTGCCAGCACCTTAGGCAGCCACGCTGAAGCTTTCTTT,CASTLGSHAEAFF
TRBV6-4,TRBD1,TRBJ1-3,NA,TGTGCCAGCAGGGGACAGGGGCACTCTGGAAACACCATATATTTT,CASRGQGHSGNTIYF
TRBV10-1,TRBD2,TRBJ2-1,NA,TGCGCCAGCAGAAGCGGGAGGGGGAAAGAGCAGTTCTTC,CASRSGRGKEQFF
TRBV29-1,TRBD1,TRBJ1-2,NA,TGCAGCGTTGGCCAAGCAGGGGGCTACTATGGCTACACCTTC,CSVGQAGGYYGYTF
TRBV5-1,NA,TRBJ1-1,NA,TGCGCCAGCAGCTTGTTAATGAACACTGAAGCTTTCTTT,CASSLLMNTEAFF
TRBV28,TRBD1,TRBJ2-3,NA,TGTGCCAGCAGTAGACCACCCGGGACAGGGGGCTTATATACGCAGTATTTT,CASSRPPGTGGLYTQYF
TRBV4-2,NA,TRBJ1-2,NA,TGTGCCAGCAGCCGGGTCGGGGGGGATCGAGGGGATGGCTACACCTTC,CASSRVGGDRGDGYTF
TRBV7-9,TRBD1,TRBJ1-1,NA,TGTGCCAGCAGCCAGGGACAGTTGAACACTGAAGCTTTCTTT,CASSQGQLNTEAFF
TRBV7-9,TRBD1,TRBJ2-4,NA,TGTGCCAGCAGCACGACAGGGCTTAATACTTACTTC,CASSTTGLNTYF
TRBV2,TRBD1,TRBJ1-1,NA,TGTGCCAGCAGGATACCCGTGGACAGGTCGCGGGGCACTGAAGCTTTCTTT,CASRIPVDRSRGTEAFF
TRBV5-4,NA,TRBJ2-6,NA,TGTGCCAGCAGCTTGCGGAGTACTGGGGCCAACGTCCTGACTTTC,CASSLRSTGANVLTF
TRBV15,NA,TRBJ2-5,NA,TGTGCCACCAGCAGAGAGGGGACACTGGGGGAGACCCAGTACTTC,CATSREGTLGETQYF
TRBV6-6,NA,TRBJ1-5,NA,TGTGCCAGCAGCGGCGGTGGGTATCAGCCCCAGCATTTT,CASSGGGYQPQHF
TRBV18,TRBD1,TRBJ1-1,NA,TGTGCCAGCTCAGCACTAACACAGGGGGCGGGCATGAACACTGAAGCTTTCTTT,CASSALTQGAGMNTEAFF
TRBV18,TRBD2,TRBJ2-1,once,TGTGCCAGCTCACCGGGACTAGCGGAGTACAATGAGCAGTTCTTC,CASSPGLAEYNEQFF
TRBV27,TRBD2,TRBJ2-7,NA,TGTGCCAGCAGTCCACTAGCGGGAGGTCCGGGGGAGCAGTACTTC,CASSPLAGGPGEQYF
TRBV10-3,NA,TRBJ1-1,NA,TGTGCCACCAAGAAGCAGGGTTTCAACACTGAAGCTTTCTTT,CATKKQGFNTEAFF
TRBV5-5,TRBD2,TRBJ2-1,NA,TGTGCCAGCAGCTTTCGACCAGGGACTAGCGGATACAATGAGCAGTTCTTC,CASSFRPGTSGYNEQFF
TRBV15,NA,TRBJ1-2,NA,TGTGCCACCAGCAGACGCTTAGGCTCGCCAAACTATGGCTACACCTTC,CATSRRLGSPNYGYTF
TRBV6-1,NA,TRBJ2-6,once,TGTGCCAGCAGTGACACGCGCCCATCGTCTGGGGCCAACGTCCTGACTTTC,CASSDTRPSSGANVLTF
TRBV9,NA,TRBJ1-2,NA,TGTGCCAGCAGCGTGTCAGGGAGCTATGGCTACACCTTC,CASSVSGSYGYTF
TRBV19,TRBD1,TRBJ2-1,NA,TGTGCCAGTAGTATAGATGGGACAGGGTTTAATGAGCAGTTCTTC,CASSIDGTGFNEQFF
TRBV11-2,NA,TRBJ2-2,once,TGTGCCAGCAGCCCCGGTAGTTGGTACACCGGGGAGCTGTTTTTT,CASSPGSWYTGELFF
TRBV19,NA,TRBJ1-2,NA,TGTGCCAGTAGTATTGGGCAGGGCTATGGCTACACCTTC,CASSIGQGYGYTF
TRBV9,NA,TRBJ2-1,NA,TGTGCCAGCAGCGTAGGCCAGGTCAGCTCCTACAATGAGCAGTTCTTC,CASSVGQVSSYNEQFF
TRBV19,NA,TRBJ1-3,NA,TGTGCCACCGCCGGCGGGCTAGCTGGAAACACCATATATTTT,CATAGGLAGNTIYF
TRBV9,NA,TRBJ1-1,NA,TGTGCCAGCAGCGTAGGACTAGGGAACACTGAAGCTTTCTTT,CASSVGLGNTEAFF
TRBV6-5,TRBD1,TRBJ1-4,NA,TGTGCCAGCAGTTACGACAGGGAGAAACTGTTTTTT,CASSYDREKLFF
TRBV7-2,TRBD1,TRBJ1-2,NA,TGTGCCAGCATCCTGAGAAGGGGACAGGACCTTGTTGAGGGCTACACCTTC,CASILRRGQDLVEGYTF
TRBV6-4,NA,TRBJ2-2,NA,TGTGCCAGCAGTCCGGACAGATACACCGGGGAGCTGTTTTTT,CASSPDRYTGELFF
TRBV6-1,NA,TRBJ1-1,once,TGTGCCAGCAGAGGAGACAGTCCGAACACTGAAGCTTTCTTT,CASRGDSPNTEAFF
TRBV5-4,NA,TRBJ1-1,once,TGTGCCAGCAGCCGTGGGGAATTTGGCACTGAAGCTTTCTTT,CASSRGEFGTEAFF
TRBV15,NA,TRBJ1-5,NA,TGTGCCACCAGCCTTCCCAATCAGCCCCAGCATTTT,CATSLPNQPQHF
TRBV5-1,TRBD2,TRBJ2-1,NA,TGCGCCAGCAGCCCGCCCGGGACTAGCGGGAGTGATGAGCAGTTCTTC,CASSPPGTSGSDEQFF
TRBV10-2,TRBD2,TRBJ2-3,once,TGCGCCAGCCGATATGGAGTAGCGGGAGGCACAGATACGCAGTATTTT,CASRYGVAGGTDTQYF
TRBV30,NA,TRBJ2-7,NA,TGTGCCTGGAGGGGCGACAGCTACGAGCAGTACTTC,CAWRGDSYEQYF
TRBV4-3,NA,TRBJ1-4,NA,TGCGCCAGCAGCCAAGATTATCGGGCAGGGGTTAGTAATGAAAAACTGTTTTTT,CASSQDYRAGVSNEKLFF